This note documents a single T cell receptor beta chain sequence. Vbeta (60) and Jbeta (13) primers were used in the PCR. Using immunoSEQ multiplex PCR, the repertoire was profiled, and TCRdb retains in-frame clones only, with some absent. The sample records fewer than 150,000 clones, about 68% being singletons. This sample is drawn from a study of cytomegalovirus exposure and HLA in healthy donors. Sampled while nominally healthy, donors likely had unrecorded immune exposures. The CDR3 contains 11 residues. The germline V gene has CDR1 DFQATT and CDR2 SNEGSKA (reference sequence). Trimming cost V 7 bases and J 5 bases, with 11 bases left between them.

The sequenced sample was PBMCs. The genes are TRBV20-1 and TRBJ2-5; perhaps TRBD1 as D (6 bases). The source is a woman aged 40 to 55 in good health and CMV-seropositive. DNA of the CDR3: TGCAGTGGGACAGAGTACGAGACCCAGTACTTC. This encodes CSGTEYETQYF.